Below are 11 T cell receptor beta chains sequenced from a single sample in a study of shared clonotypes between healthy human individuals. CD45RO-negative CD8 cells positively selected for CCR7 made up the naive population, which excluded terminally differentiated effector memory CD45RA+ cells. The data were produced by immunoSEQ multiplex PCR, yet TCRdb's version contains in-frame clones alone and is incomplete. The sample holds about 2 million clones, just under 95% seen once. Sequences were obtained from naive CD8+ T cells sorted from blood. The receptors originated from a man younger than 35 in good health.

As regards this clone: The identical CDR3 is also encoded by other nucleotide sequences in the sample. This chain uses TRBV2 with TRBJ2-7; D remains unclear. Looked up from germline, CDR1 is SNHLY and CDR2 is FYNNEI. The CDR3 runs 14 residues. V shed 1 base and J shed 0 bases, with 7 bases lying between them. CDR3 protein: CASSEGSISYEQYF. CDR3 DNA sequence: TGTGCCAGCAGTGAAGGCAGCATCTCCTACGAGCAGTACTTC. Full variable domain (rest looked up from reference TRBV2 and TRBJ2-7): EPEVTQTPSHQVTQMGQEVILRCVPISNHLYFYWYRQILGQKVEFLVSFYNNEISEKSEIFDDQFSVERPDGSNFTLKIRSTKLEDSAMYFCASSEGSISYEQYFGPGTRLTVT.

The chain recombines TRBV5-4 with TRBJ2-7, with D unclear. This CDR3 region has 12 residues. Per the germline V gene, CDR1 is SGHNT and CDR2 is YYREEE (reference sequence). Between the trimmed V and J ends, which lost 2 bases and 3 bases, there was a span of 6 bases. The CDR3 DNA sequence: TGTGCCAGCAGCTTTAATAACTACGAGCAGTACTTC. Translating gives CASSFNNYEQYF.

The V call is TRBV10-2, the J call TRBJ2-5; TRBD1 or TRBD2 may be the D gene (6 bases each). V gave up 3 bases and J gave up 5 bases, with 19 bases separating them. Germline V gene lookup returns CDR1 WSHSY and CDR2 SAAADI. The CDR3 is 16 residues long. The CDR3 spells CASSDPGSGGVETQYF. The CDR3 nucleotides read TGCGCCAGCAGTGACCCGGGGTCCGGGGGCGTCGAGACCCAGTACTTC.

The chain carries TRBV11-2 and TRBJ2-7, with TRBD2 matching 12 bases. Trimming cost V 3 bases and J 2 bases; bases outside gene matches: 5. Germline assignment: CDR1 SGHAT and CDR2 FQNNGV. The CDR3 consists of 16 residues. The CDR3 reads CASSFGTSGFTYEQYF. The CDR3 DNA reads TGTGCCAGCAGCTTCGGGACTAGCGGGTTTACCTACGAGCAGTACTTC.

The rearrangement uses TRBV28 and TRBJ2-5, with a possible D match to TRBD2 (5 bases). The CDR3 runs to 16 residues. Trimming pared 5 bases from V and 5 bases from J, leaving 21 bases between. CDR1 is MDHEN and CDR2 is SYDVKM in the germline V gene. The CDR3 nucleotides read TGTGCCAGCAGTCCGACGATAGACGTCGGGGTGGAGACCCAGTACTTC. It encodes CASSPTIDVGVETQYF.

The chain joins TRBV19 to TRBJ2-4; 9 bases are shared with TRBD1. CDR1 LNHDA and CDR2 SQIVND come from the germline V gene (reference sequence). V lost 5 bases to trimming and J lost 5 bases; unmatched junction nucleotides: 4. The CDR3 consists of 14 residues. CDR3 nucleotides: TGTGCCAGTAGTCGGGACAGGGACCAAAACATTCAGTACTTC. It is translated as CASSRDRDQNIQYF.

The J gene is TRBJ2-3, the V gene TRBV27, with 9 bases identical to TRBD2. The CDR3 consists of 14 residues. V dropped 8 bases and J dropped 2; count of bases not matched to a gene: 5. Germline values: CDR1 MNHEY, CDR2 SMNVEV (reference sequence). The CDR3 here is CASRVGLATDTQYF. Written as DNA, the CDR3 is TGTGCCAGCCGGGTGGGACTAGCCACAGATACGCAGTATTTT.

The V gene is TRBV4-3, the J gene TRBJ2-7, with TRBD1 matching over 7 bases. This CDR3 has 15 amino acids. Germline V gene lookup returns CDR1 LGHNA and CDR2 YSLEER. J lost 1 base, V lost 0 bases, and 3 bases had no gene match. This CDR3 reads CASSQDLDRSYEQYF. The CDR3 DNA sequence: TGCGCCAGCAGCCAAGACTTGGACAGGTCCTACGAGCAGTACTTC.

The chain recombines TRBV18 with TRBJ2-1; no reliable D call. Germline V lookup: CDR1 KGHSH, CDR2 LQKENI. V was clipped by 3 bases and J by 9 bases, with 21 bases between them. CDR3 size: 16 residues. Here the CDR3 reads CASSPPLDQTNREQFF. As DNA, the CDR3 is TGTGCCAGCTCACCGCCTTTAGACCAAACGAATCGTGAGCAGTTCTTC.

The chain is built from TRBV27 and TRBJ2-7, with 10 bases aligning to TRBD1. This CDR3 contains 17 residues. V shed 3 bases, J shed 1 base, and the junction held 9 bases outside the gene matches. Germline CDR1 MNHEY, CDR2 SMNVEV (reference sequence). CDR3 sequence: CASSFLTGTGASYEQYF. The CDR3, as DNA: TGTGCCAGCAGTTTTCTAACCGGGACAGGGGCTTCCTACGAGCAGTACTTC.

V and J are TRBV12-5 and TRBJ1-1; D is undetermined. The CDR3 has 14 residues. With 5 bases removed from V and 1 base from J, the gap between germline ends came to 11 bases. The V gene's germline CDR1 is LGHNT and CDR2 FRNRAP. The CDR3 nucleotides read TGTGCTAGTGGTCACAGCTTTCCGAACACTGAAGCTTTCTTT. Translation gives CASGHSFPNTEAFF.